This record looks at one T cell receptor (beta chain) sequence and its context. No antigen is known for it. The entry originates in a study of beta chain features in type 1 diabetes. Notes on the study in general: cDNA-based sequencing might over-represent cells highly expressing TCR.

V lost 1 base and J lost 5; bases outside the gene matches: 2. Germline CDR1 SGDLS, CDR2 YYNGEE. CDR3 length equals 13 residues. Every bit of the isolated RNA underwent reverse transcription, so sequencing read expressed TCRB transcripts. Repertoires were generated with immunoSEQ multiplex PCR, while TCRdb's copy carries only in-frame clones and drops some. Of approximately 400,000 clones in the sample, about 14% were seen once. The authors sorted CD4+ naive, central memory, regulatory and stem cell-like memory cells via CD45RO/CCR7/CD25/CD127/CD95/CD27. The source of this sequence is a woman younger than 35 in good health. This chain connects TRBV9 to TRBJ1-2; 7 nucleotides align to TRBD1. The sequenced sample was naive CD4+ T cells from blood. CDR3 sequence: CASSVRQGYGYTF. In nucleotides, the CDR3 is TGTGCCAGCAGCGTAAGACAGGGTTATGGCTACACCTTC.